These T cell receptor beta chains were read from a single sample in a study of cytomegalovirus exposure and HLA in healthy donors. Profiling relied on immunoSEQ multiplex PCR, and the TCRdb table lists in-frame clones only, not all of them. The sample has under 200,000 clones, around 79% seen once. Sequencing was performed on PBMCs. Receptors were obtained from a female donor in good health and CMV-seronegative. Each CDR3 is given with its conserved first and last residue. The D gene is left open where the match is weak. Rows give clone size only sometimes, using once, few, many, or a class for an expanded clone.

v_gene	abundance	j_gene	d_gene	CDR3aa	CDR3nt
TRBV18	-	TRBJ1-2	-	CASSPRESPNYGYTF	TGTGCCAGCTCACCACGCGAATCCCCTAACTATGGCTACACCTTC
TRBV4-2	-	TRBJ2-2	-	CASSQDQGSVTGELFF	TGTGCCAGCAGCCAAGATCAGGGGTCGGTCACCGGGGAGCTGTTTTTT
TRBV5-4	-	TRBJ2-3	-	CASSLDGGLSTDTQYF	TGTGCCAGCAGCTTGGATGGGGGCCTAAGCACAGATACGCAGTATTTT
TRBV7-8	-	TRBJ1-1	-	CASSLRVGTEAFF	TGTGCCAGCAGCCTCAGGGTTGGTACTGAAGCTTTCTTT
TRBV27	once	TRBJ2-3	-	CASSQTYADTQYF	TGTGCCAGCAGTCAGACATATGCGGATACGCAGTATTTT
TRBV30	-	TRBJ1-1	-	CAWILGAEAFF	TGTGCCTGGATCTTGGGGGCCGAAGCTTTCTTT
TRBV7-2	-	TRBJ2-1	TRBD2	CASSLTRENEQFF	TGTGCCAGCAGCTTAACGCGGGAGAATGAGCAGTTCTTC
TRBV19	-	TRBJ1-1	-	CASIGGFAEAFF	TGTGCCAGTATCGGGGGGTTCGCTGAAGCTTTCTTT
TRBV10-3	-	TRBJ1-2	-	CAISDLGGHSYGYTF	TGTGCCATCAGTGACCTAGGTGGACATTCCTATGGCTACACCTTC
TRBV27	-	TRBJ2-7	-	CASSRERASYEQYF	TGTGCCAGCAGCAGGGAAAGGGCCTCCTACGAGCAGTACTTC
TRBV9	-	TRBJ2-6	-	CASSVDPSGANVLTF	TGTGCCAGCAGCGTAGATCCTTCTGGGGCCAACGTCCTGACTTTC
TRBV2	-	TRBJ1-3	TRBD1	CASNGQGARSGNTIYF	TGTGCCAGCAATGGACAGGGGGCGAGAAGTGGAAACACCATATATTTT
TRBV14	few	TRBJ1-6	-	CASSQVGTLTFNSPLHF	TGTGCCAGCAGCCAAGTCGGGACACTCACCTTCAATTCACCCCTCCACTTT
TRBV27	-	TRBJ1-2	TRBD1	CASSTGTAPNYGYTF	TGTGCCAGCAGCACCGGGACAGCACCTAACTATGGCTACACCTTC
TRBV7-2	few	TRBJ1-2	-	CASSPAHAGGYTF	TGTGCCAGCAGCCCCGCCCATGCAGGTGGCTACACCTTC
TRBV18	-	TRBJ2-3	-	CASSPSSWGTDTQYF	TGTGCCAGCTCACCATCTAGTTGGGGCACAGATACGCAGTATTTT
TRBV11-2	-	TRBJ2-2	TRBD2	CASRPWGGRARGTGELFF	TGTGCCAGCCGCCCCTGGGGCGGGAGGGCCCGTGGAACCGGGGAGCTGTTTTTT
TRBV27	few	TRBJ1-2	TRBD1	CASRDRGRFYGYTF	TGTGCCAGCAGGGACAGGGGGCGATTCTATGGCTACACCTTC
TRBV6-1	-	TRBJ2-1	TRBD2	CASRATSGGAVEQFF	TGTGCCAGCAGAGCCACTAGCGGGGGGGCGGTTGAGCAGTTCTTC
TRBV4-3	-	TRBJ2-7	TRBD2	CASSQDYRLAGPRGQYF	TGCGCCAGCAGCCAAGATTACAGGCTAGCGGGCCCCCGAGGGCAGTACTTC
TRBV27	-	TRBJ2-2	-	CASSLFGSENTGELFF	TGTGCCAGCAGTTTATTTGGTAGCGAGAACACCGGGGAGCTGTTTTTT
TRBV7-3	-	TRBJ2-7	TRBD2	CASSLGGGTYEQYF	TGTGCCAGCAGCTTAGGGGGGGGGACCTACGAGCAGTACTTC
TRBV5-1	-	TRBJ1-4	-	CASSLGVLVRATNEKLFF	TGCGCCAGCAGCCTAGGGGTTTTGGTCCGAGCAACTAATGAAAAACTGTTTTTT
TRBV5-1	-	TRBJ2-3	TRBD2	CASSLSSGPGTDTQYF	TGCGCCAGCAGCTTGTCTAGCGGGCCTGGCACAGATACGCAGTATTTT
TRBV19	-	TRBJ1-5	-	CASSLTGTGNQPQHF	TGTGCCAGTAGCCTTACAGGGACGGGCAATCAGCCCCAGCATTTT
TRBV19	-	TRBJ1-1	-	CAVRRGGRGGMNTEAFF	TGCGCTGTACGCCGGGGGGGGCGCGGTGGGATGAACACTGAAGCTTTCTTT
TRBV2	-	TRBJ1-2	TRBD1	CAAHRGRDGYTF	TGTGCCGCCCACAGGGGGCGAGATGGCTACACCTTC
TRBV19	-	TRBJ2-1	-	CASSIQRDNEQFF	TGTGCCAGTAGTATCCAGCGTGACAATGAGCAGTTCTTC
TRBV7-3	-	TRBJ1-1	TRBD1	CASSPTGGGTEAFF	TGTGCCAGCAGCCCGACAGGGGGGGGGACTGAAGCTTTCTTT
TRBV27	-	TRBJ2-5	-	CASTQTGRREETQYF	TGTGCCAGCACCCAAACGGGCCGGAGGGAAGAGACCCAGTACTTC
TRBV28	-	TRBJ2-1	TRBD2	CASRGGSYNEQFF	TGTGCCAGCCGGGGGGGCTCTTACAATGAGCAGTTCTTC
TRBV14	few	TRBJ1-2	-	CASSQDLAGGNYGYTF	TGTGCCAGCAGCCAAGATCTCGCGGGGGGAAACTATGGCTACACCTTC
TRBV7-2	-	TRBJ2-5	-	CASSLAGRRETQYF	TGTGCCAGCAGCTTAGCAGGGAGGCGCGAGACCCAGTACTTC
TRBV11-2	-	TRBJ1-4	-	CASSSTGSGEKLFF	TGTGCCAGCAGCTCTACAGGGTCGGGTGAAAAACTGTTTTTT
TRBV4-3	once	TRBJ1-5	-	CASSQDWRGYDSNQPQHF	TGCGCCAGCAGCCAAGATTGGAGGGGATACGATAGCAATCAGCCCCAGCATTTT
TRBV7-3	-	TRBJ2-5	TRBD1	CASSPGTGDETQYF	TGTGCCAGCAGCCCAGGGACAGGGGACGAGACCCAGTACTTC